This TCR beta chain was captured by sequencing in a study of blood T cell repertoires in COVID-19. Study information: Acute-phase and convalescent COVID-19 samples originated in the United States, Italy and Spain.

The length of the CDR3 is 15 residues. Trimming removed 7 bases from V and 0 bases from J; junction bases left unmatched: 6. Per the germline V gene, CDR1 is MNHEY and CDR2 is SVGAGI. Clones were sequenced by immunoSEQ multiplex PCR, and TCRdb holds only the in-frame ones, with some missing. The table shows approximately 160,000 clones, with around 84% occurring only once. Sequenced material: peripheral blood. The source of this sequence is a man aged 50-59 years with active or convalescent COVID-19. The chain links TRBV6-5 to TRBJ1-3; 7 bases align to TRBD1. CDR3: CASIRQGVSGNTIYF. For the CDR3, the DNA is TGTGCCAGCATTAGACAGGGAGTCTCTGGAAACACCATATATTTT.